This paragraph reports one T cell receptor beta chain. Antigen: not known. immunoSEQ v3.0 was run at survey level. The repertoire was sequenced with immunoSEQ multiplex PCR; TCRdb's copy has only in-frame clones and lacks some. The sample includes some 15,000 clones, 81% seen only once; the top ten take more than 14%. This record comes from a study of long-term antiretroviral therapy in people with HIV. Study conclusions and caveats: Blood, drawn from the mid-2000s to the late 2010s, may reflect older ART regimens. Repertoires with HIV possessed tighter CDR3 length spans than those of controls. Diversity went up after ART and still fell short of transplant donor controls.

Each specimen consisted of roughly 1-10 million cryopreserved PBMC prior to extraction of DNA. The CDR3 has 15 residues. Germline V lookup: CDR1 SGHVS, CDR2 FNYEAQ. V was trimmed by 5 bases and J by 6 bases, leaving 17 bases between them. The V call is TRBV7-6, the J call TRBJ2-1; weak D call: TRBD2 (5 bases). The source material was unsorted PBMCs, sampled roughly 14 months before starting antiretroviral therapy. This TCR was sampled from a man aged 25-40 years with HIV. The CDR3: CASSAGDGEINEQFF. The CDR3 nucleotides read TGTGCCAGCAGCGCAGGAGACGGGGAGATCAATGAGCAGTTCTTC.